One T cell receptor (beta chain) is described in this entry. Its specificity is unknown. These data are taken from a study of T cell repertoires in cytomegalovirus infection. Study in general: A matching HLA type, together with CMV infection, was signaled by public TCR beta signatures.

CDR1 MNHEY and CDR2 SMNVEV come from the germline V gene (reference sequence). Trimming shortened V by 3 bases and J by 1 base, and 9 bases separated the two germline ends. This CDR3 region has 14 residues. TCRdb recomputed calls from the reads with MiXCR, one row per CDR3 protein. The table lists 500,000 to 600,000 distinct CDR3 sequences, approximately 17% of them singletons. Study-wide findings and caveats: Carriers of CMV plus the relevant HLA were identified by cumulative public TCR beta family frequency. HLA-C-restricted CMV-specific TCR beta clonotypes were dominant in the ex vivo response.

V is TRBV27 and J is TRBJ1-1; the D gene is possibly TRBD1 (5 bases). This TCR came from a human donor in good health (CMV status not recorded). Some clones in this sample may be carry-over from other donors' samples. The sequencing input was CD8+ T cells from PBMCs. The CDR3 reads CASSFRVENTEAFF. Written as DNA, the CDR3 is TGTGCCAGCAGTTTCAGGGTGGAGAACACTGAAGCTTTCTTT.